This T cell receptor (beta chain) was captured in a study of blood T cell repertoires in COVID-19. All enrollees were about 18 to 89 years old and from about 24 US areas. This CDR3 region has 15 residues. From germline, CDR1 is SGHRS and CDR2 YFSETQ. Trimming removed 0 bases at V and 3 bases at J, with 12 bases between. Clones were sequenced by immunoSEQ multiplex PCR, and TCRdb holds only the in-frame ones, with some missing. In the table there are 400,000 or so clones, about 90% of which are singletons. The sequence derives from a man aged 18 to 29 who had recovered from COVID-19. This chain links TRBV5-1 with TRBJ1-2, with D hard to call. Sequencing input: PBMCs or T cells enriched from blood (not recorded which). The CDR3 DNA sequence: TGCGCCAGCAGCTTGGATCCGGGAAATCACTATGGCTACACCTTC. This codes for CASSLDPGNHYGYTF.